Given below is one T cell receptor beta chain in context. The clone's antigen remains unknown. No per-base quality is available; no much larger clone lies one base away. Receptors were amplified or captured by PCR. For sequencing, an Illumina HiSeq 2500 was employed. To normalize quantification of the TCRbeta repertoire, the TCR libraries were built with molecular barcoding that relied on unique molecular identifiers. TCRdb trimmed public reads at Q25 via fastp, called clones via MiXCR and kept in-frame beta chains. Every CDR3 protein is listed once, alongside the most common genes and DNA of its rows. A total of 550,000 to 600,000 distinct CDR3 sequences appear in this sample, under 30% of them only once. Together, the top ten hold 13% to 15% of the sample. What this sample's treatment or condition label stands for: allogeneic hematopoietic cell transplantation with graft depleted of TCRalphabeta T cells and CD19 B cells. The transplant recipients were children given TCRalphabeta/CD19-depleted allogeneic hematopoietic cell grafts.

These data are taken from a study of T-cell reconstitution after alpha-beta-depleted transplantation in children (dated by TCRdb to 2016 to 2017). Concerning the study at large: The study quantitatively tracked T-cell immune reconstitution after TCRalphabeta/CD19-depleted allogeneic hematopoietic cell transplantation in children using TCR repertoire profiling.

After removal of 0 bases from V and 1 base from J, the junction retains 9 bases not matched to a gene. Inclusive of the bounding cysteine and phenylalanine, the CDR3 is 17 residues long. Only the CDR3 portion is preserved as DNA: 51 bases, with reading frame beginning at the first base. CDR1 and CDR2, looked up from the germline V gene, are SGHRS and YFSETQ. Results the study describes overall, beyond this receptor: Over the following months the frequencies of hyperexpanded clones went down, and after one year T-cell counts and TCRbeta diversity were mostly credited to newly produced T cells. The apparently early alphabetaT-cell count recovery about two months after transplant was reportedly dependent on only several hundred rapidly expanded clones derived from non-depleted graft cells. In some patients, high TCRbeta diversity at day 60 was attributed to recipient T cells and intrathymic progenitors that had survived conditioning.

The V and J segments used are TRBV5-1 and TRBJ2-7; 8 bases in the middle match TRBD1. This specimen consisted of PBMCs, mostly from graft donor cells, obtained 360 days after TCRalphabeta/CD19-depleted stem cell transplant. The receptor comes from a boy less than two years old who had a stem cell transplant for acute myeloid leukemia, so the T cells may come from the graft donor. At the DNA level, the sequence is TGCGCCAGCAGCTTGGGACCTCCGGGACAGGTGTCCTACGAGCAGTACTTC. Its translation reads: CASSLGPPGQVSYEQYF.